This T cell receptor beta chain derives from a study of response to subunit inactivated influenza vaccine. Study findings and constraints: There was a suggestion from the authors that each seasonal influenza vaccination recruits few new T cells.

Germline-derived CDR1 and CDR2 are SQVTM and ANQGSEA. The CDR3 runs to 13 residues. Trimming took 7 bases from V and 8 from J; bases not matched to a gene: 8. TCRdb used MiXCR to reprocess the RT-PCR reads, holding one entry per CDR3 protein. The table has hundreds of thousands of distinct CDR3 sequences, 10% to 15% seen once. With respect to this clonotype: Antigen specificity is unknown.

This clonotype originated in a man aged 45 to 65 who received an inactivated influenza vaccine. The V call is TRBV29-1, the J call TRBJ1-4; TRBD1 matches 9 bases. Sequencing used PBMCs from blood, obtained on the day of vaccination. CDR3 region: CSARTGDREKLFF. The CDR3, as DNA: TGCAGCGCCCGGACAGGGGATCGGGAAAAACTGTTTTTT.